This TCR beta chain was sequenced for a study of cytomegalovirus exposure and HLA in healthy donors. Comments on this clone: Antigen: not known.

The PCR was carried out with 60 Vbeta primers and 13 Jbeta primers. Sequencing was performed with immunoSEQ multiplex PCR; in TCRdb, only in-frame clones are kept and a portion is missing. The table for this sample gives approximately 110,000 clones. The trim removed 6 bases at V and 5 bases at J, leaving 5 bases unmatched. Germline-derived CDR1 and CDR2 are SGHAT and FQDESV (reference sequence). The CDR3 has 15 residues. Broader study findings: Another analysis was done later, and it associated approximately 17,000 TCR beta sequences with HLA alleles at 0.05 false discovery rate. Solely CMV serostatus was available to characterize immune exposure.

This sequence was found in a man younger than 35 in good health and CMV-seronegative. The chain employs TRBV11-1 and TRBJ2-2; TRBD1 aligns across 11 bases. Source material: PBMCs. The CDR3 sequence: CASSLGQGATGELFF. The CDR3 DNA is TGTGCCAGCAGTCTCGGACAGGGGGCGACCGGGGAGCTGTTTTTT.